Listed below are T cell receptor beta chains from one sample, sequenced in a study of OX40 agonist ivuxolimab in advanced cancers. The method was immunoSEQ multiplex PCR; TCRdb's version includes in-frame clones alone and lacks a portion of them. The repertoire holds more than 95,000 clones, with approximately 94% as singletons. The source was CD4+ or CD8+ T cells sorted from blood, collected in a trial of the OX40 agonist ivuxolimab. Receptor source: an adult with an advanced solid tumor such as melanoma, head and neck, liver or kidney cancer. CDR3s include the opening cysteine and the closing phenylalanine or tryptophan. D genes are given only for firm matches. The listing skips clone size in some rows; elsewhere it reads once, few, many or a size class.

>TRBJ1-1|-|-|TRBV29-1|14
CSVVLEGKNTEAFF
TGCAGCGTGGTCCTGGAAGGCAAGAACACTGAAGCTTTCTTT
>TRBJ1-1|-|-|TRBV7-9|13
CASSFTGNTEAFF
TGTGCCAGCAGCTTCACAGGGAACACTGAAGCTTTCTTT
>TRBJ2-7|TRBD2|-|TRBV6-5|13
CASSYVGGSEQYF
TGTGCCAGCAGTTACGTGGGAGGGTCCGAGCAGTACTTC
>TRBJ2-6|-|-|TRBV7-2|16
CASSLTSGAGANVLTF
TGTGCCAGCAGCTTAACCAGCGGTGCTGGGGCCAACGTCCTGACTTTC
>TRBJ2-1|-|-|TRBV7-2|15
CASSVRGTPYNEQFF
TGTGCCAGCAGCGTAAGGGGGACCCCCTACAATGAGCAGTTCTTC
>TRBJ1-4|-|-|TRBV4-1|15
CASSQLGQLWEKLFF
TGCGCCAGCAGCCAGTTAGGACAGCTTTGGGAAAAACTGTTTTTT
>TRBJ2-2|TRBD1|-|TRBV7-3|16
CASSLTTGANTGELFF
TGTGCCAGCAGCTTAACGACAGGGGCGAACACCGGGGAGCTGTTTTTT
>TRBJ1-6|-|-|TRBV5-4|14
CASSLAGTDSPLHF
TGTGCCAGCAGCTTGGCAGGGACCGATTCACCCCTCCACTTT
>TRBJ2-7|-|-|TRBV15|16
CATSKAGRAGSYEQYF
TGTGCCACCAGCAAAGCAGGCAGGGCGGGCTCCTACGAGCAGTACTTC
>TRBJ2-3|-|-|TRBV29-1|15
CSVEGASGPTDTQYF
TGCAGCGTTGAGGGGGCTAGCGGCCCCACAGATACGCAGTATTTT
>TRBJ1-1|-|-|TRBV7-2|15
CASSLLFTRLTEAFF
TGTGCCAGCAGCCTCCTGTTCACCCGGCTTACTGAAGCTTTCTTT
>TRBJ1-2|TRBD1|-|TRBV6-1|13
CASTGQDNYGYTF
TGTGCCAGCACGGGACAGGACAACTATGGCTACACCTTC
>TRBJ2-6|-|-|TRBV5-4|13
CASSPAGANVLTF
TGTGCCAGCAGCCCCGCCGGGGCCAACGTCCTGACTTTC
>TRBJ1-1|-|-|TRBV12-5|11
CASVRTGEAFF
TGTGCTAGTGTTCGCACAGGAGAAGCTTTCTTT
>TRBJ1-1|-|-|TRBV5-5|14
CASSAPRVLSGAFF
TGTGCCAGCAGCGCCCCCCGGGTCCTCAGCGGAGCTTTCTTT
>TRBJ2-3|-|-|TRBV9|16
CASSVEADTLTDTQYF
TGTGCCAGCAGCGTAGAGGCAGATACCCTCACAGATACGCAGTATTTT
>TRBJ1-6|-|-|TRBV27|18
CASSLESYRGPGNSPLHF
TGTGCCAGCAGTTTGGAATCTTACAGAGGCCCGGGGAATTCACCCCTCCACTTT
>TRBJ1-2|-|-|TRBV5-6|16
CASSPRQADRHYGYTF
TGTGCCAGCAGCCCCCGACAGGCCGACAGACACTATGGCTACACCTTC
>TRBJ1-5|-|once|TRBV7-7|13
CASSLNSNQPQHF
TGTGCTAGCAGCTTAAATAGCAATCAGCCCCAGCATTTT
>TRBJ2-3|-|-|TRBV9|15
CASRPPGKNTDTQYF
TGTGCCAGCAGGCCGCCCGGGAAGAACACAGATACGCAGTATTTT
>TRBJ2-2|-|-|TRBV11-3|14
CASQAGLNTGELFF
TGTGCCAGCCAAGCAGGACTTAACACCGGGGAGCTGTTTTTT
>TRBJ2-1|-|-|TRBV25-1|15
CASSRPGRGRNEQFF
TGTGCCAGCAGCCGACCGGGGAGGGGGCGGAATGAGCAGTTCTTC
>TRBJ2-7|-|-|TRBV5-1|13
CASSSGGSYEQYF
TGCGCCAGCAGCTCAGGGGGGTCCTACGAGCAGTACTTC
>TRBJ2-5|TRBD2|-|TRBV9|16
CASSVGGAGRAETQYF
TGTGCCAGCAGCGTAGGAGGGGCGGGGAGGGCTGAGACCCAGTACTTC
>TRBJ2-2|TRBD1|once|TRBV5-4|17
CASSQDMWGQGPGELFF
TGTGCCAGCAGCCAAGATATGTGGGGACAGGGGCCCGGGGAGCTGTTTTTT
>TRBJ2-7|-|-|TRBV7-2|17
CASSAHPGQWTPYEQYF
TGTGCCAGCAGCGCCCATCCCGGACAATGGACACCCTACGAGCAGTACTTC
>TRBJ2-7|-|-|TRBV7-6|16
CASSLAGLLSSYEQYF
TGTGCCAGCAGCTTAGCCGGCTTACTGAGCTCCTACGAGCAGTACTTC
>TRBJ1-2|TRBD1|once|TRBV7-8|18
CASSLAITGGGSGYGYTF
TGTGCCAGCAGCTTAGCGATTACAGGGGGCGGATCGGGGTATGGCTACACCTTC
>TRBJ1-2|TRBD1|-|TRBV20-1|10
CLPGTGTYTF
TGCTTACCGGGGACAGGGACCTACACCTTC
>TRBJ2-1|TRBD1|-|TRBV5-6|14
CASSSDRVRNEQFF
TGTGCCAGCAGCTCGGACAGGGTAAGGAATGAGCAGTTCTTC
>TRBJ1-2|-|-|TRBV18|13
CASSPSAGEGYTF
TGTGCCAGCTCACCGAGTGCGGGGGAGGGCTACACCTTC
>TRBJ1-2|TRBD1|-|TRBV14|14
CASSPGGGGYGYTF
TGTGCCAGCAGCCCAGGAGGGGGCGGCTATGGCTACACCTTC
>TRBJ2-1|-|once|TRBV7-9|14
CASPSPTSYNEQFF
TGTGCCAGCCCTTCGCCGACTTCTTACAATGAGCAGTTCTTC
>TRBJ1-5|TRBD1|-|TRBV9|15
CANSAEGQGVQPQHF
TGTGCCAACAGCGCCGAGGGACAGGGGGTTCAGCCCCAGCATTTT
>TRBJ2-1|TRBD2|-|TRBV7-9|19
CASSFPSGRAWVHQSEQFF
TGTGCCAGCAGCTTTCCTAGCGGGAGGGCCTGGGTTCATCAAAGTGAGCAGTTCTTC
>TRBJ2-7|-|-|TRBV25-1|12
CASSKGTYEQYF
TGTGCCAGCAGTAAGGGGACCTACGAGCAGTACTTC
>TRBJ1-2|-|-|TRBV30|14
CAWSVLGVTYGYTF
TGTGCCTGGAGTGTACTCGGCGTCACCTATGGCTACACCTTC
>TRBJ2-7|-|-|TRBV27|11
CASSWAHEQYF
TGTGCCAGCAGTTGGGCCCACGAGCAGTACTTC
>TRBJ2-3|-|-|TRBV7-2|14
CASSLGAGTDTQYF
TGTGCCAGCAGCTTAGGTGCGGGCACAGATACGCAGTATTTT
>TRBJ2-5|-|-|TRBV29-1|14
CSVLGSDHGETQYF
TGCAGCGTTCTTGGATCCGACCACGGCGAGACCCAGTACTTC
>TRBJ1-5|-|-|TRBV18|16
CASSPQGSWSNQPQHF
TGTGCCAGCTCACCACAGGGAAGTTGGAGCAATCAGCCCCAGCATTTT
>TRBJ2-4|-|-|TRBV9|15
CASSPTNLAKNIQYF
TGTGCCAGCAGTCCCACGAATCTAGCCAAAAACATTCAGTACTTC